This entry features one T cell receptor beta chain sequence. Antigen: not known. TCRdb reanalyzed the 5' RACE reads, giving one entry per CDR3 protein sequence and no DNA. Found here are some 150,000 distinct CDR3 sequences; the top ten clones hold about 8%. This entry belongs to a study of monozygotic twins with inflammatory bowel disease. Study-wide findings and caveats: With others, IBD patients shared fewer clonotypes than healthy twins did, especially with disease activity.

The clonotype originates from a human donor with ulcerative colitis or Crohn's disease, or a healthy co-twin of an affected twin (not recorded which). Sequencing was carried out using blood.

The CDR3 sequence is CASSVGGRDGEQYF. This chain links TRBV9 with TRBJ2-7; without DNA, the TCRdb call of TRBD1 cannot be checked. The CDR3 is made up of 14 amino acids. Germline CDR1 reads SGDLS; CDR2 reads YYNGEE. Combining the CDR3 with reference TRBV9 and TRBJ2-7 gives the whole variable domain DSGVTQTPKHLITATGQRVTLRCSPRSGDLSVYWYQQSLDQGLQFLIQYYNGEERAKGNILERFSAQQFPDLHSELNLSSLELGDSALYFCASSVGGRDGEQYFGPGTRLTVT.